This T cell receptor (beta chain) originates from a study of shared clonotypes between healthy human individuals. How the authors handled the data: Junction-only sequences without quality scores were provided by ImmunoSEQ, so filtering was different. Method: immunoSEQ multiplex PCR; TCRdb's copy keeps in-frame clones and lacks some. V and J calls and clone size are given by that table; D and trimming were obtained from the DNA. The sample contains a few million clones, approximately 95% of which appear only once. Concerning this clone: A junction boundary mismatches the germline segment, possibly from a read error.

Adults of Caucasian background living in Nashville, Tennessee made up all donors. The CDR3 is 12 residues long. Per the germline V gene, CDR1 is LNHNV and CDR2 is YYDKDF (reference sequence). This TCR was sampled from a man in his late teens or twenties in good health. This sequence joins TRBV15 and TRBJ2-7; no clear D gene. Specimen: naive CD4+ T cells sorted from blood. Regarding subset: CD45RA+ positively selected. As DNA, the CDR3 is TGTGCCACCAGCAGAGATACGGACGAGCAGTATTTC. Translation: CATSRDTDEQYF.